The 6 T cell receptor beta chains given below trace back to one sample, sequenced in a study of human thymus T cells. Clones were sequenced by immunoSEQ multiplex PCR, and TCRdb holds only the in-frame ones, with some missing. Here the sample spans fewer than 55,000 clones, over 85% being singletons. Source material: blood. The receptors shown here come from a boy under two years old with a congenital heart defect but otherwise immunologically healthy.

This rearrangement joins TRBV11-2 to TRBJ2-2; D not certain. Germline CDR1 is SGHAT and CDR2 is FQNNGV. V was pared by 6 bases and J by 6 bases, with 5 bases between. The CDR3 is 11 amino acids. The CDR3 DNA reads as TGTGCCAGCAGAATGTCCGGGGAGCTGTTTTTT. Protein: CASRMSGELFF.

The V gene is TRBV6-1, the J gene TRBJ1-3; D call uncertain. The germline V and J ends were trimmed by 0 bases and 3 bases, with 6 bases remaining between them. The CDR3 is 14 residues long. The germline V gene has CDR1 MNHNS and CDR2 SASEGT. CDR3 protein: CASSEAGFGNTIYF. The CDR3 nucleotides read TGTGCCAGCAGTGAAGCAGGGTTTGGAAACACCATATATTTT.

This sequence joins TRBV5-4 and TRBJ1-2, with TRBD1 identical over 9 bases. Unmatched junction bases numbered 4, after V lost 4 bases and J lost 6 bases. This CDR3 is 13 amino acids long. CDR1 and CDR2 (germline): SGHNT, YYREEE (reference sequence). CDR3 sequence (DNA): TGTGCCAGCAGCGGCGGGACAGGGAATGGCTACACCTTC. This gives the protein CASSGGTGNGYTF.

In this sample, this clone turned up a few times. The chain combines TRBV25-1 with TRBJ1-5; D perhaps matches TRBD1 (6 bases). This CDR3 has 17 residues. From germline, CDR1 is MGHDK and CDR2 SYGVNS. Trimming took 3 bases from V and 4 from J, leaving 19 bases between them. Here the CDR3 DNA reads TGTGCCAGCAGTGATCCATCCTCGACAGGAAAGAATCAGCCCCAGCATTTT. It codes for CASSDPSSTGKNQPQHF.

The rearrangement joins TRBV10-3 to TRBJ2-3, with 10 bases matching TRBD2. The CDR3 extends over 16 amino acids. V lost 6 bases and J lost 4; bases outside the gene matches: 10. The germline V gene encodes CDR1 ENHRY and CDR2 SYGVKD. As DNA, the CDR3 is TGTGCCATCAGAGCTCGACTAGCGGGTTTTCCAGATACGCAGTATTTT. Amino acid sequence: CAIRARLAGFPDTQYF.

The CDR3 nucleotides read TGTGCCAGCAGCTTAGACCCGTCCAATGAGCAGTTCTTC. It translates to CASSLDPSNEQFF. This chain connects TRBV7-9 to TRBJ2-1; no clear D. Trimming pared 1 base from V and 6 bases from J, leaving 7 bases between. The CDR3 consists of 13 residues. The V gene's germline CDR1 is SEHNR and CDR2 FQNEAQ (reference sequence).